These T cell receptor beta chains were read from a single sample in a study of vaccination and CD4 T cells after COVID-19. Using its own MiXCR run on the PCR reads, TCRdb lists one record per CDR3 protein. Of 4,000 to 4,500 distinct CDR3 sequences in the sample, around 24% were seen once. Their antigens are not known. The sequenced sample consisted of CD4+ T cells from blood, cultured in vitro. The receptors stem from a human donor who had recovered from COVID-19. Both conserved end residues are part of each CDR3. Fields, in order: J gene, V gene, clone size, D gene, CDR3 DNA, CDR3 protein. A D gene is named only where the DNA matches it firmly. Rows give clone size only sometimes, using once, few, many, or a class for an expanded clone.

J gene: TRBJ2-5
V gene: TRBV19
clone size: medium-sized
D gene: NA
CDR3 DNA: TGTGCCAGTAGTATGCGGACTACACAAGAGACCCAGTACTTC
CDR3 protein: CASSMRTTQETQYF

J gene: TRBJ2-2
V gene: TRBV7-9
clone size: medium-sized
D gene: NA
CDR3 DNA: TGTGCCAGCAGCTTAGGGCAGGGGCACACCGGGGAGCTGTTTTTT
CDR3 protein: CASSLGQGHTGELFF

J gene: TRBJ2-5
V gene: TRBV7-9
clone size: few
D gene: TRBD1
CDR3 DNA: TGTGCCAGCAGCTTAGTGCAGGGGGCCGAGACCCAGTACTTC
CDR3 protein: CASSLVQGAETQYF

J gene: TRBJ1-2
V gene: TRBV24-1
clone size: NA
D gene: NA
CDR3 DNA: TGTGCCACCAGTGATGGGGCAGCGTCTATCGGTGGCTACACCTTC
CDR3 protein: CATSDGAASIGGYTF

J gene: TRBJ1-3
V gene: TRBV7-9
clone size: medium-sized
D gene: NA
CDR3 DNA: TGTGCCAGCAGCTTGAGCTCTGGAAACACCATATATTTT
CDR3 protein: CASSLSSGNTIYF

J gene: TRBJ1-1
V gene: TRBV12-3/TRBV12-4
clone size: large
D gene: NA
CDR3 DNA: TGTGCCAGCAGTGCCATTATGAACACTGAAGCTTTCTTT
CDR3 protein: CASSAIMNTEAFF

J gene: TRBJ2-2
V gene: TRBV2
clone size: NA
D gene: NA
CDR3 DNA: TGTGCCAGCAATCTTGCGTCCGGGGAGCTGTTTTTT
CDR3 protein: CASNLASGELFF

J gene: TRBJ1-4
V gene: TRBV10-1
clone size: NA
D gene: NA
CDR3 DNA: TGCGCCAGCAAACCAGCAACTAATGAAAAACTGTTTTTT
CDR3 protein: CASKPATNEKLFF

J gene: TRBJ1-3
V gene: TRBV6-1
clone size: large
D gene: TRBD1
CDR3 DNA: TGTGCCAGCAGTGAAGCGGGACAGGGAAACACCATATATTTT
CDR3 protein: CASSEAGQGNTIYF

J gene: TRBJ2-2
V gene: TRBV5-1
clone size: NA
D gene: NA
CDR3 DNA: TGCGCCAGCAGCTTGTCCCCTAGCACCGGGGAGCTGTTTTTT
CDR3 protein: CASSLSPSTGELFF

J gene: TRBJ1-2
V gene: TRBV11-2
clone size: NA
D gene: TRBD1
CDR3 DNA: TGTGCCAGCAGCCCGACAGGGGGGACTGGCTACACCTTC
CDR3 protein: CASSPTGGTGYTF

J gene: TRBJ1-3
V gene: TRBV20-1
clone size: medium-sized
D gene: NA
CDR3 DNA: TGCAGTGCTAGGTCGGCTGGAAACACCATATATTTT
CDR3 protein: CSARSAGNTIYF

J gene: TRBJ2-3
V gene: TRBV30
clone size: few
D gene: TRBD2
CDR3 DNA: TGTGCCTGGAGTGGTAGACTAGCGGGGGGACCCCAAAACACAGATACGCAGTATTTT
CDR3 protein: CAWSGRLAGGPQNTDTQYF

J gene: TRBJ1-1
V gene: TRBV11-2
clone size: NA
D gene: NA
CDR3 DNA: TGTGCCAGCAGCTTAGTAGGGTCTGAAGCTTTCTTT
CDR3 protein: CASSLVGSEAFF

J gene: TRBJ2-3
V gene: TRBV20-1
clone size: NA
D gene: NA
CDR3 DNA: TGCAGTGCCCAGGGACCCCACGGTAACACAGATACGCAGTATTTT
CDR3 protein: CSAQGPHGNTDTQYF